These T cell receptor beta chains were read from a single sample in a study of OX40 agonist ivuxolimab in advanced cancers. Measured with immunoSEQ multiplex PCR; TCRdb has only the in-frame clones, and not every one. This table has more than 35,000 clones, around 89% appearing once. Sequenced here: CD4+ or CD8+ T cells sorted from blood, sampled in a trial of the OX40 agonist ivuxolimab. The receptors derive from an adult with an advanced solid tumor such as melanoma, head and neck, liver or kidney cancer. Each CDR3 is given with its conserved first and last residue. D genes are given only for firm matches.

CDR3aa	d_gene	v_gene	j_gene
CASSVELLGSTDTQYF	-	TRBV9	TRBJ2-3
CASSSGQSTDTQYF	TRBD1	TRBV5-4	TRBJ2-3
CASSLMQYGYTF	-	TRBV11-2	TRBJ1-2
CASNPGQSFNYGYTF	TRBD1	TRBV7-2	TRBJ1-2
CASSRTRDRMSGYTF	TRBD1	TRBV11-2	TRBJ1-2
CASSLEGSGPEAFF	-	TRBV11-1	TRBJ1-1
CASSPPPRSGANVLTF	-	TRBV18	TRBJ2-6
CASREEDRVTYEQYF	TRBD1	TRBV6-4	TRBJ2-7
CASTMDRTDSGNTIYF	-	TRBV5-1	TRBJ1-3
CASSLPGQDEKLFF	TRBD1	TRBV28	TRBJ1-4
CVSRKGIEVETQYF	-	TRBV6-6	TRBJ2-5
CASALRGGYNEQFF	-	TRBV11-2	TRBJ2-1
CASRHRDRFSYEQYF	TRBD1	TRBV6-5	TRBJ2-7
CASSPNRQSSGNTIYF	-	TRBV2	TRBJ1-3
CASSGGDRGFLGDYEQYF	TRBD1	TRBV7-6	TRBJ2-7
CASSPPRTVGDTQYF	-	TRBV18	TRBJ2-3
CASRQESETQYF	-	TRBV6-1	TRBJ2-5
CATRLGGGGDTQYF	-	TRBV11-2	TRBJ2-3
CASSIKIGPGELFF	-	TRBV19	TRBJ2-2
CASSWGGDTAGELFF	-	TRBV5-4	TRBJ2-2
CASSLAGGHNEQFF	TRBD2	TRBV11-2	TRBJ2-1
CASSLDPLGGQSGGYTF	-	TRBV5-1	TRBJ1-2
CASSYSGLGYNEQFF	-	TRBV6-6	TRBJ2-1
CASSSSTGLLYGYTF	-	TRBV7-3	TRBJ1-2
CASSPSGGETQYF	TRBD2	TRBV18	TRBJ2-5
CASSGSRSSYEQYF	-	TRBV2	TRBJ2-7